This TCR beta chain was profiled in a study of blood T cells in healthy people across ages. General study findings and limits: Calculation of diversity from one million T cells yielded estimates considered to be underestimates.

Points on this clonotype: Antigen unknown.

The use of a sample-barcoded 5' primer and a J-beta primer mix characterized a second PCR of roughly 6 to 11 cycles. All cDNA molecules were each tagged by a template-switch adaptor with 12 random nucleotides. TCRdb ran MiXCR on the 5' RACE reads and lists one entry per CDR3 protein. Here the sample spans roughly 720,000 distinct CDR3 sequences, roughly 53% being singletons. Per the germline V gene, CDR1 is SGHDT and CDR2 is YYEEEE. The CDR3 length is 13 residues. The germline V and J ends were trimmed by 4 bases and 15 bases, with 20 bases remaining between them. A minimum of 7 million PBMCs was isolated per sample.

Sequenced input: blood. The chain is built from TRBV5-6 and TRBJ2-1, with D possibly matching TRBD2 (6 bases). The source of this sequence is a man older than 75 in good health. In DNA, the CDR3 is TGTGCCAGCAGCCCCGGCCCGGGCCTAGCGCTGTTCTTC. As protein: CASSPGPGLALFF.